A selection of T cell receptor beta chains follows, all from one sample in a study of blood T cell repertoires in COVID-19. Produced via immunoSEQ multiplex PCR; TCRdb's table is partial and in-frame only. The data contain around 130,000 clones, over 65% of them singletons. Sample: peripheral blood. These receptors all come from a man aged 55 to 70 with acute or convalescent COVID-19. Each CDR3 is given with its conserved first and last residue. Each record gives: D gene, clone size, J gene, V gene, CDR3 protein, CDR3 DNA. The D gene is left open where the match is weak. Where a row states a size, it is once, few, many or the class of an expanded clone; other rows omit it.

d_call: TRBD1
clone_size: NA
j_call: TRBJ1-4
v_call: TRBV2
cdr3_aa: CASSEGQRKNEKLFF
cdr3_nt: TGTGCCAGCAGTGAGGGACAGAGAAAGAATGAAAAACTGTTTTTT

d_call: NA
clone_size: NA
j_call: TRBJ2-5
v_call: TRBV21-1
cdr3_aa: CASSKRWNKETQYF
cdr3_nt: TGTGCCAGCAGCAAGAGGTGGAATAAAGAGACCCAGTACTTC

d_call: NA
clone_size: NA
j_call: TRBJ2-3
v_call: TRBV28
cdr3_aa: CASSLNSATSTDTQYF
cdr3_nt: TGTGCCAGCAGTTTGAATAGCGCGACGAGCACAGATACGCAGTATTTT

d_call: TRBD2
clone_size: NA
j_call: TRBJ2-3
v_call: TRBV28
cdr3_aa: CASRDPGLAGENTQYF
cdr3_nt: TGTGCCAGCAGGGACCCGGGACTAGCGGGAGAAAATACGCAGTATTTT

d_call: NA
clone_size: NA
j_call: TRBJ2-3
v_call: TRBV7-2
cdr3_aa: CASSRPAAADTQYF
cdr3_nt: TGTGCCAGCAGCCGGCCGGCGGCCGCAGATACGCAGTATTTT

d_call: NA
clone_size: NA
j_call: TRBJ2-5
v_call: TRBV7-8
cdr3_aa: CATVTGRRETQYF
cdr3_nt: TGTGCCACAGTGACAGGGAGGCGAGAGACCCAGTACTTC

d_call: NA
clone_size: NA
j_call: TRBJ2-2
v_call: TRBV7-9
cdr3_aa: CASTPGVNTGELFF
cdr3_nt: TGTGCCAGCACCCCCGGGGTTAACACCGGGGAGCTGTTTTTT

d_call: TRBD1
clone_size: NA
j_call: TRBJ1-1
v_call: TRBV6-5
cdr3_aa: CASSRRDRLNTEAFF
cdr3_nt: TGTGCCAGCAGCCGTCGGGACAGATTGAACACTGAAGCTTTCTTT

d_call: TRBD1
clone_size: NA
j_call: TRBJ1-1
v_call: TRBV27
cdr3_aa: CASSSGQGFRTTEAFF
cdr3_nt: TGTGCCAGCAGCTCTGGACAGGGGTTTCGAACCACTGAAGCTTTCTTT

d_call: NA
clone_size: NA
j_call: TRBJ1-3
v_call: TRBV9
cdr3_aa: CASSHSAGNTIYF
cdr3_nt: TGTGCCAGCAGCCATTCAGCTGGAAACACCATATATTTT

d_call: NA
clone_size: NA
j_call: TRBJ2-1
v_call: TRBV2
cdr3_aa: CASSESGRDNEQFF
cdr3_nt: TGTGCCAGCAGTGAGAGTGGGCGGGACAATGAGCAGTTCTTC

d_call: NA
clone_size: NA
j_call: TRBJ2-7
v_call: TRBV5-1
cdr3_aa: CASSLNPGAGYEQYF
cdr3_nt: TGCGCCAGCAGCTTGAATCCTGGTGCAGGCTACGAGCAGTACTTC

d_call: NA
clone_size: NA
j_call: TRBJ1-1
v_call: TRBV5-1
cdr3_aa: CASSLGGIHTEAFF
cdr3_nt: TGCGCCAGCAGCTTGGGAGGGATTCACACTGAAGCTTTCTTT

d_call: NA
clone_size: NA
j_call: TRBJ1-4
v_call: TRBV30
cdr3_aa: CAWSVGGGGEKLFF
cdr3_nt: TGTGCCTGGAGTGTGGGAGGGGGAGGTGAAAAACTGTTTTTT

d_call: TRBD2
clone_size: NA
j_call: TRBJ2-1
v_call: TRBV2
cdr3_aa: CASSPREGHLWNEQFF
cdr3_nt: TGTGCCAGCAGTCCCCGGGAGGGCCACCTTTGGAATGAGCAGTTCTTC

d_call: TRBD1
clone_size: NA
j_call: TRBJ1-5
v_call: TRBV28
cdr3_aa: CASRGQGDQPQHF
cdr3_nt: TGTGCCAGCAGGGGACAGGGGGATCAGCCCCAGCATTTT

d_call: NA
clone_size: NA
j_call: TRBJ1-5
v_call: TRBV19
cdr3_aa: CASSIGQEQPQHF
cdr3_nt: TGTGCCAGTAGTATTGGTCAGGAACAGCCCCAGCATTTT

d_call: NA
clone_size: NA
j_call: TRBJ1-3
v_call: TRBV11-2
cdr3_aa: CASRLPSGNTIYF
cdr3_nt: TGTGCCAGTAGACTGCCCTCTGGAAACACCATATATTTT

d_call: NA
clone_size: NA
j_call: TRBJ1-2
v_call: TRBV27
cdr3_aa: CASSLTPLTKGNYGYTF
cdr3_nt: TGTGCCAGCAGTTTAACCCCCCTCACCAAGGGGAACTATGGCTACACCTTC

d_call: TRBD2
clone_size: NA
j_call: TRBJ2-2
v_call: TRBV9
cdr3_aa: CASSAKTLAGGNTGELFF
cdr3_nt: TGTGCCAGCAGCGCCAAAACACTAGCGGGGGGGAACACCGGGGAGCTGTTTTTT

d_call: TRBD2
clone_size: few
j_call: TRBJ2-7
v_call: TRBV27
cdr3_aa: CASSSGLAGGHEQYF
cdr3_nt: TGTGCCAGCAGTTCTGGACTAGCGGGAGGCCACGAGCAGTACTTC

d_call: NA
clone_size: NA
j_call: TRBJ2-3
v_call: TRBV5-6
cdr3_aa: CASSLTAGSAYF
cdr3_nt: TGTGCCAGCAGCTTGACGGCGGGGTCGGCGTATTTT

d_call: TRBD2
clone_size: NA
j_call: TRBJ2-7
v_call: TRBV7-2
cdr3_aa: CASSLGGLAGGPAGEQYF
cdr3_nt: TGTGCCAGCAGCTTAGGAGGACTAGCGGGAGGGCCAGCTGGCGAGCAGTACTTC

d_call: NA
clone_size: NA
j_call: TRBJ2-2
v_call: TRBV6-6
cdr3_aa: CASSYTGTGELFF
cdr3_nt: TGTGCCAGCAGTTATACGGGCACCGGGGAGCTGTTTTTT

d_call: NA
clone_size: once
j_call: TRBJ2-5
v_call: TRBV21-1
cdr3_aa: CASSDPLRPGWETQYF
cdr3_nt: TGTGCCAGCAGCGACCCTCTGCGTCCGGGGTGGGAGACCCAGTACTTC

d_call: NA
clone_size: NA
j_call: TRBJ1-5
v_call: TRBV19
cdr3_aa: CASSIQNNQPQHF
cdr3_nt: TGTGCCAGTAGTATCCAGAACAATCAGCCCCAGCATTTT

d_call: NA
clone_size: NA
j_call: TRBJ1-4
v_call: TRBV28
cdr3_aa: CASSFLPGSINEKLFF
cdr3_nt: TGTGCCAGCAGCTTCTTACCCGGGAGCATTAATGAAAAACTGTTTTTT

d_call: TRBD1
clone_size: many
j_call: TRBJ2-7
v_call: TRBV27
cdr3_aa: CASSRQGAHEQYF
cdr3_nt: TGTGCCAGCAGTCGACAGGGGGCGCACGAGCAGTACTTC

d_call: NA
clone_size: NA
j_call: TRBJ2-5
v_call: TRBV7-2
cdr3_aa: CASSPRTGTEGETQYF
cdr3_nt: TGTGCCAGCAGTCCTAGGACGGGGACTGAGGGAGAGACCCAGTACTTC

d_call: NA
clone_size: NA
j_call: TRBJ2-5
v_call: TRBV4-2
cdr3_aa: CASSQVGGSGKQETQYF
cdr3_nt: TGTGCCAGCAGCCAAGTGGGGGGTAGCGGTAAACAAGAGACCCAGTACTTC

d_call: NA
clone_size: once
j_call: TRBJ2-7
v_call: TRBV11-2
cdr3_aa: CASSLSAGAYEQYF
cdr3_nt: TGTGCCAGCAGCTTATCGGCAGGGGCCTACGAGCAGTACTTC

d_call: TRBD2
clone_size: NA
j_call: TRBJ2-5
v_call: TRBV3-1/TRBV3-2
cdr3_aa: CASSQHLAGEETQYF
cdr3_nt: TGTGCCAGCAGCCAACATTTAGCGGGAGAGGAGACCCAGTACTTC

d_call: TRBD2
clone_size: NA
j_call: TRBJ2-5
v_call: TRBV2
cdr3_aa: CASPGSGGRGFQETQYF
cdr3_nt: TGTGCCAGCCCAGGGTCTGGGGGGAGGGGATTCCAAGAGACCCAGTACTTC

d_call: NA
clone_size: NA
j_call: TRBJ1-1
v_call: TRBV6-4
cdr3_aa: CASSEGVGQMNTEAFF
cdr3_nt: TGTGCCAGCAGTGAGGGGGTGGGACAAATGAACACTGAAGCTTTCTTT

d_call: NA
clone_size: NA
j_call: TRBJ1-4
v_call: TRBV7-9
cdr3_aa: CASTPPRGSEKLFF
cdr3_nt: TGTGCCAGCACCCCTCCGAGGGGGAGTGAAAAACTGTTTTTT

d_call: NA
clone_size: NA
j_call: TRBJ2-1
v_call: TRBV29-1
cdr3_aa: CSVEDLGGYNEQFF
cdr3_nt: TGCAGCGTTGAAGATCTCGGCGGCTACAATGAGCAGTTCTTC

d_call: TRBD2
clone_size: NA
j_call: TRBJ2-2
v_call: TRBV7-2
cdr3_aa: CASSLSGSGSIVTGELFF
cdr3_nt: TGTGCCAGCAGCTTAAGTGGTAGCGGGAGCATTGTCACCGGGGAGCTGTTTTTT

d_call: TRBD2
clone_size: few
j_call: TRBJ2-1
v_call: TRBV27
cdr3_aa: CASFARGGSFHEQFF
cdr3_nt: TGTGCCAGCTTTGCTAGGGGCGGGAGTTTCCATGAGCAGTTCTTC

d_call: TRBD1
clone_size: few
j_call: TRBJ2-7
v_call: TRBV4-3
cdr3_aa: CASSQDRQGAYEQYF
cdr3_nt: TGCGCCAGCAGCCAAGATCGGCAGGGGGCTTACGAGCAGTACTTC

d_call: TRBD1
clone_size: NA
j_call: TRBJ1-2
v_call: TRBV9
cdr3_aa: CASSPQDRVPYGYTF
cdr3_nt: TGTGCCAGCAGCCCCCAGGACAGGGTCCCCTATGGCTACACCTTC

d_call: NA
clone_size: NA
j_call: TRBJ2-1
v_call: TRBV21-1
cdr3_aa: CASSTPGQDSSYNEQFF
cdr3_nt: TGTGCCAGCAGCACTCCGGGACAGGATAGCTCCTACAATGAGCAGTTCTTC

d_call: TRBD1
clone_size: NA
j_call: TRBJ1-4
v_call: TRBV6-5
cdr3_aa: CASRTGTGVEKLFF
cdr3_nt: TGTGCCAGCAGAACCGGGACAGGGGTTGAAAAACTGTTTTTT

d_call: TRBD1
clone_size: NA
j_call: TRBJ1-2
v_call: TRBV18
cdr3_aa: CASSPGTGYGYTF
cdr3_nt: TGTGCCAGCTCACCTGGGACAGGCTATGGCTACACCTTC

d_call: TRBD1
clone_size: NA
j_call: TRBJ2-1
v_call: TRBV28
cdr3_aa: CASRKDRGYNEQFF
cdr3_nt: TGTGCCAGCAGGAAGGACAGGGGATACAATGAGCAGTTCTTC

d_call: NA
clone_size: NA
j_call: TRBJ2-1
v_call: TRBV5-1
cdr3_aa: CASSLAPPGVSYNEQFF
cdr3_nt: TGCGCCAGCAGCTTGGCCCCCCCGGGGGTAAGCTACAATGAGCAGTTCTTC

d_call: NA
clone_size: NA
j_call: TRBJ2-3
v_call: TRBV5-1
cdr3_aa: CASSATGHGGTDTQYF
cdr3_nt: TGCGCCAGCAGCGCGACAGGCCACGGGGGCACAGATACGCAGTATTTT

d_call: NA
clone_size: NA
j_call: TRBJ2-5
v_call: TRBV19
cdr3_aa: CASREGGHSETQYF
cdr3_nt: TGTGCCAGTAGAGAGGGAGGCCATTCGGAGACCCAGTACTTC

d_call: NA
clone_size: NA
j_call: TRBJ2-3
v_call: TRBV27
cdr3_aa: CASSPWTPRGGTQYF
cdr3_nt: TGTGCCAGCAGCCCCTGGACTCCGAGGGGGGGTACGCAGTATTTT

d_call: TRBD1
clone_size: NA
j_call: TRBJ1-4
v_call: TRBV10-2
cdr3_aa: CASRRQGGAATNEKLFF
cdr3_nt: TGCGCCAGCAGGCGACAGGGGGGGGCGGCAACTAATGAAAAACTGTTTTTT

d_call: NA
clone_size: NA
j_call: TRBJ1-2
v_call: TRBV5-1
cdr3_aa: CASSLDGDSRGYTF
cdr3_nt: TGCGCCAGCAGCTTGGACGGAGACTCGCGGGGCTACACCTTC

d_call: TRBD1
clone_size: NA
j_call: TRBJ2-7
v_call: TRBV7-9
cdr3_aa: CASRPGTGGSGEQYF
cdr3_nt: TGTGCCAGCAGGCCCGGGACAGGGGGCTCTGGCGAGCAGTACTTC

d_call: TRBD2
clone_size: few
j_call: TRBJ2-2
v_call: TRBV5-1
cdr3_aa: CATGSTAGAFPGELFF
cdr3_nt: TGCGCCACCGGTTCGACAGCGGGAGCGTTCCCCGGGGAGCTGTTTTTT

d_call: TRBD2
clone_size: NA
j_call: TRBJ2-3
v_call: TRBV4-3
cdr3_aa: CASSQAAGGMRFDTQYF
cdr3_nt: TGCGCCAGCAGCCAAGCGGCGGGGGGGATGAGGTTCGATACGCAGTATTTT

d_call: TRBD1
clone_size: NA
j_call: TRBJ1-4
v_call: TRBV2
cdr3_aa: CASTGTGNEKLFF
cdr3_nt: TGTGCCAGCACCGGGACAGGGAATGAAAAACTGTTTTTT